This TCR beta chain was retrieved from a study of response to subunit inactivated influenza vaccine. This clonotype occurred a few times. The antigen is undetermined. The trim removed 2 bases at V and 4 bases at J, leaving 4 bases unmatched. CDR1 SQVTM and CDR2 ANQGSEA come from the germline V gene. This CDR3 region has 13 residues. TCRdb re-derived calls from the RT-PCR reads in MiXCR, one entry per CDR3 protein. The repertoire includes a few hundred thousand distinct CDR3 sequences, around 15% of them detected once, and roughly 11% sits in the top ten. General study findings and limits: New T cells are recruited in small numbers by each seasonal influenza vaccination, according to the authors' suggestion.

This material consisted of PBMCs from blood, taken approximately 13 days after vaccination. The receptor's source is a man aged 45 to 65 who received an inactivated influenza vaccine. This chain links TRBV29-1 with TRBJ1-2; 7 bases are shared with TRBD1. The CDR3 sequence is CSVEKQGTYGYTF. The CDR3 DNA reads TGCAGCGTTGAAAAACAGGGGACCTATGGCTACACCTTC.